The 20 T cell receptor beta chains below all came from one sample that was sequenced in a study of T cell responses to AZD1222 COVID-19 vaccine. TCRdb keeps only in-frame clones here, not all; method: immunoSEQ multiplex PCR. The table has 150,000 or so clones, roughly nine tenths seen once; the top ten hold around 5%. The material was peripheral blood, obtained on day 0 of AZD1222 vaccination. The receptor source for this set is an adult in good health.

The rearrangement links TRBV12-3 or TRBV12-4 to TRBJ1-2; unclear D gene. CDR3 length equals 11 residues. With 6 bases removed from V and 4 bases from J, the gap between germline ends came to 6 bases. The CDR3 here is CASSNSYGYTF. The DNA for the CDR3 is TGTGCCAGCAGCAACTCCTATGGCTACACCTTC.

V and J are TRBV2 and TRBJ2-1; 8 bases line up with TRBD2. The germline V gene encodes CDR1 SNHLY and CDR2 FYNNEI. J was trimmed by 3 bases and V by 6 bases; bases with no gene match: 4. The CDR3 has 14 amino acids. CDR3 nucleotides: TGTGCCAGCAGATTAGCGGGGATCTACAATGAGCAGTTCTTC. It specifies CASRLAGIYNEQFF.

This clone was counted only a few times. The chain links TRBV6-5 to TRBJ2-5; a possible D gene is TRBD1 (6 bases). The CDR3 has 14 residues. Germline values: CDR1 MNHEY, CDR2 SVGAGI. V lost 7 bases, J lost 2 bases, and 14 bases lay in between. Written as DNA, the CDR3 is TGTGCCAGCAATCGGTGGGACAATCAAGAGACCCAGTACTTC. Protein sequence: CASNRWDNQETQYF.

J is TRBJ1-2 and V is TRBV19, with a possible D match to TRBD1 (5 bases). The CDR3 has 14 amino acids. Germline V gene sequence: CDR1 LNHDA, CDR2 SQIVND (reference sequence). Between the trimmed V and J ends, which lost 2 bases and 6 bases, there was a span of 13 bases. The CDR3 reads CASSISSGIHGYTF. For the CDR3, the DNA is TGTGCCAGTAGTATATCGTCAGGGATTCATGGCTACACCTTC.

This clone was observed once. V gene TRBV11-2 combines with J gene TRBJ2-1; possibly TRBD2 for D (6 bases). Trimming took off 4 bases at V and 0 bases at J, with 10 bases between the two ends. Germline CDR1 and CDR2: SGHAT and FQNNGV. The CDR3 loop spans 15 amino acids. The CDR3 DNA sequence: TGTGCCAGCAGCTGGGCGGGGAGCTCCTACAATGAGCAGTTCTTC. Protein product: CASSWAGSSYNEQFF.

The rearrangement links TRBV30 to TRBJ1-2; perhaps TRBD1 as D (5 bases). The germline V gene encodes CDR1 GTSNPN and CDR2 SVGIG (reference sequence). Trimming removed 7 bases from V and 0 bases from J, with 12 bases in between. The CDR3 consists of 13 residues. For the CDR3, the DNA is TGTGCCTCCCGACGGGGGACTAACTATGGCTACACCTTC. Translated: CASRRGTNYGYTF. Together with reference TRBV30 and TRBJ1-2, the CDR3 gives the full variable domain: SQTIHQWPATLVQPVGSPLSLECTVEGTSNPNLYWYRQAAGRGLQLLFYSVGIGQISSEVPQNLSASRPQDRQFILSSKKLLLSDSGFYLCASRRGTNYGYTFGSGTRLTVV.

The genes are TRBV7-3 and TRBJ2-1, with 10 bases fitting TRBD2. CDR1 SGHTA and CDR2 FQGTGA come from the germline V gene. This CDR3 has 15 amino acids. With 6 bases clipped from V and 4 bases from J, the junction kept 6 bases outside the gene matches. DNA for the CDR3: TGTGCCAGCAGTTCGGGACTAGCGATGTACAATGAGCAGTTCTTC. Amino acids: CASSSGLAMYNEQFF.

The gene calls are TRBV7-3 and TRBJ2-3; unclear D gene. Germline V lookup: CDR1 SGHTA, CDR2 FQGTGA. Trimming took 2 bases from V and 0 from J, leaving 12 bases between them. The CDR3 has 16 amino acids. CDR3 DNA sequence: TGTGCCAGCAGCTTACAGTCTACTGGCAGCACAGATACGCAGTATTTT. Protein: CASSLQSTGSTDTQYF. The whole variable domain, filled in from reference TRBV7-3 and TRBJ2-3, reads GAGVSQTPSNKVTEKGKYVELRCDPISGHTALYWYRQSLGQGPEFLIYFQGTGAADDSGLPNDRFFAVRPEGSVSTLKIQRTERGDSAVYLCASSLQSTGSTDTQYFGPGTRLTVL.

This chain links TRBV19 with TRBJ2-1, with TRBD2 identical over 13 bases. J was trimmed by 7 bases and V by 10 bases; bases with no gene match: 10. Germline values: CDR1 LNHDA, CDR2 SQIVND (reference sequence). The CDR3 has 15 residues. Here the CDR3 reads CATKTSGRAGNEQFF. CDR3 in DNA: TGTGCCACCAAAACTAGCGGGAGGGCGGGGAATGAGCAGTTCTTC. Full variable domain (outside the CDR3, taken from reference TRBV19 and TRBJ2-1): DGGITQSPKYLFRKEGQNVTLSCEQNLNHDAMYWYRQDPGQGLRLIYYSQIVNDFQKGDIAEGYSVSREKKESFPLTVTSAQKNPTAFYLCATKTSGRAGNEQFFGPGTRLTVL.

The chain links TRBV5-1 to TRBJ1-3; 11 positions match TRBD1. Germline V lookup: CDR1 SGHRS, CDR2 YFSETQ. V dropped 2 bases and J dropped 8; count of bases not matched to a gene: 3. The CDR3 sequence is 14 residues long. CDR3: CASSFGTGGYTIYF. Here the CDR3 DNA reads TGCGCCAGCAGCTTCGGGACAGGGGGATACACCATATATTTT.

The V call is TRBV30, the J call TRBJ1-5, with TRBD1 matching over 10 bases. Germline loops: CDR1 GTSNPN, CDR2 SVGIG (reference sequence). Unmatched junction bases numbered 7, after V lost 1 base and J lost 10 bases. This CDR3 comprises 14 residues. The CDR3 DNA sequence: TGTGCCTGGAGTGCCGGGACAGGGGATGTTCCCCAGCATTTT. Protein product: CAWSAGTGDVPQHF. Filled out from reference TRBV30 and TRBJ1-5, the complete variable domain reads SQTIHQWPATLVQPVGSPLSLECTVEGTSNPNLYWYRQAAGRGLQLLFYSVGIGQISSEVPQNLSASRPQDRQFILSSKKLLLSDSGFYLCAWSAGTGDVPQHFGDGTRLSIL.

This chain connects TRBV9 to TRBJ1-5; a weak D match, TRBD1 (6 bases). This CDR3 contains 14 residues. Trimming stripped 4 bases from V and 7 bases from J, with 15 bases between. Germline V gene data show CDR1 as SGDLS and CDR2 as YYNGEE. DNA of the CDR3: TGTGCCAGCAGCAGAGGGGGGTTGAGGCAGCCCCAGCATTTT. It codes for CASSRGGLRQPQHF.

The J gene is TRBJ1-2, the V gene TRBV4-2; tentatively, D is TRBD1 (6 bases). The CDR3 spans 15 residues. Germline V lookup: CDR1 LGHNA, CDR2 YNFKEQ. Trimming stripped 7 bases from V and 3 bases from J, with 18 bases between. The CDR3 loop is CASKLRQVGDYGYTF. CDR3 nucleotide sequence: TGTGCCAGCAAGTTAAGACAGGTCGGGGACTATGGCTACACCTTC.

DNA of the CDR3: TGTGCCAGCAGCTTGTTGCGGGATTCGATGGGCCGCAATGAGCAGTTCTTC. This codes for CASSLLRDSMGRNEQFF. The chain employs TRBV5-6 and TRBJ2-1; D possibly corresponds to TRBD2 (6 bases). Germline CDR1 is SGHDT and CDR2 is YYEEEE. The CDR3 is 17 amino acids. V lost 1 base to trimming and J lost 6 bases, with 20 bases between them.

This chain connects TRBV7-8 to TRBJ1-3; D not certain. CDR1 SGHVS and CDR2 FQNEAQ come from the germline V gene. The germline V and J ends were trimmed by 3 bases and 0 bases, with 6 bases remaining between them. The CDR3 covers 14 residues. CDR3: CASSLDGSGNTIYF. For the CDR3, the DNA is TGTGCCAGCAGCTTGGATGGCTCTGGAAACACCATATATTTT.

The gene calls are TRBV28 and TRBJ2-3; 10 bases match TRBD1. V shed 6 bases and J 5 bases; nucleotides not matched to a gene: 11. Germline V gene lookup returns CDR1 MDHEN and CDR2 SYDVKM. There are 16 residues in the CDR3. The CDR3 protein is CASSPSGTGAGDTQYF. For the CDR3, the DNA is TGTGCCAGCAGCCCATCCGGGACAGGGGCTGGAGATACGCAGTATTTT.

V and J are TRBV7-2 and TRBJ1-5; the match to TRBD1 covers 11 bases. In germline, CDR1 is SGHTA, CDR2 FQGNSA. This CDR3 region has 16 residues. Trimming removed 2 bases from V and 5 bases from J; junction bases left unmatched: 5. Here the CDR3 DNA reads TGTGCCAGCAGCTTATCAGGGACAGGGGGTTATCAGCCCCAGCATTTT. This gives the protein CASSLSGTGGYQPQHF.

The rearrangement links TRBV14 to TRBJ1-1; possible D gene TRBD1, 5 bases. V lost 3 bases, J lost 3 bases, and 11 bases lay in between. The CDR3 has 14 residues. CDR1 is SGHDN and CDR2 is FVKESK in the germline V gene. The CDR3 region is CASSHRDGYTEAFF. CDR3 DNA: TGTGCCAGCAGCCACAGGGACGGCTACACTGAAGCTTTCTTT. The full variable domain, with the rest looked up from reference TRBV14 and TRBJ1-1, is EAGVTQFPSHSVIEKGQTVTLRCDPISGHDNLYWYRRVMGKEIKFLLHFVKESKQDESGMPNNRFLAERTGGTYSTLKVQPAELEDSGVYFCASSHRDGYTEAFFGQGTRLTVV.

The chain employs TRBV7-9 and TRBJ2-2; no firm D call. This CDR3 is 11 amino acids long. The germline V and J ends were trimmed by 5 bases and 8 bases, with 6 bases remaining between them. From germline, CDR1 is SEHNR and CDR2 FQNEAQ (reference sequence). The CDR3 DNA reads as TGTGCCAGCAGCAGACGTGGGGAGCTGTTTTTT. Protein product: CASSRRGELFF.

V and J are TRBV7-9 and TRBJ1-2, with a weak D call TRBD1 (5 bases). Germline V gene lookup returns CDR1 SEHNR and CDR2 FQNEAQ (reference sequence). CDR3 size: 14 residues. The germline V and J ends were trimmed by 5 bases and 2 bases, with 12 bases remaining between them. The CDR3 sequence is CASSPRDGNYGYTF. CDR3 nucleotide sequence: TGTGCCAGCAGCCCTCGGGACGGGAACTATGGCTACACCTTC.